What follows is one T cell receptor beta chain and its context. This entry belongs to a study of blood T cell repertoires in COVID-19. Overall study context: Specimens from acute and convalescent COVID-19 originated in the United States, Italy and Spain. T cells, B-cell-depleted T cells, or PBMCs supplied cDNA or gDNA.

Authors' analysis steps: Reference gene primer amplification gave nucleated cell count estimates. Profiled with immunoSEQ multiplex PCR; TCRdb holds only in-frame clones, not every one. V, J and clone size are those of that table, while D and trimming were read from the DNA. Of fewer than 500,000 clones in the sample, about nine tenths were seen once. The sample taken for sequencing was peripheral blood. The origin of this receptor is a woman between 25 and 40 years old with active or convalescent COVID-19.

CDR3 sequence (DNA): TGTGCCACCGCCCCAGGTCCGGAGCGGGAGGTCTCCTACAATGAGCAGTTCTTC. Translated, it gives CATAPGPEREVSYNEQFF. The chain has TRBV24-1 and TRBJ2-1; 9 bases fit TRBD2. Trimming removed 9 bases from V and 0 bases from J; junction bases left unmatched: 14. The CDR3 is made up of 18 amino acids. Germline assignment: CDR1 KGHDR and CDR2 SFDVKD.